The clone carrying this T cell receptor beta chain was recorded a few times. At least 3 on the Clinical Activity Score was recorded for ophthalmopathy patients, who also had NOSPECS grade at least 4 and duration under 3 months. The study excluded patients with uncontrolled infection, other autoimmune disease, pregnancy or lactation. Based on clinical symptoms, serum thyroxine and TRAb, thyroid ultrasound and orbital computed tomography, diagnoses were reached. Fresh peripheral blood, around 11 ml of it, supplied the PBMCs. The CDR3 regions of TCR beta were amplified from RNA transcripts. HTBI primers were the set used in a first-round RT-PCR of the TCR CDR3. TCRdb fed the multiplex PCR reads into MiXCR, producing one record per CDR3 protein. This sample has roughly 350,000 distinct CDR3 sequences, with about 15% found just once. The sample comes from a study of T cells in Graves' hyperthyroidism and ophthalmopathy.

V was clipped by 1 base and J by 2 bases; unmatched bases: 6. Germline CDR1 and CDR2: SGHVS and FNYEAQ. This CDR3 comprises 17 residues. This chain connects TRBV7-6 to TRBJ2-5, with TRBD1 matching over 11 bases. This clonotype was sampled from a woman between 25 and 40 years old with Graves' ophthalmopathy. What was sequenced was blood. The CDR3 is CASSLGTGGAVQETQYF. CDR3 nucleotides: TGTGCCAGCAGCTTAGGGACAGGGGGCGCGGTTCAAGAGACCCAGTACTTC.